These T cell receptor beta chains were read from a single sample in a study of cytomegalovirus exposure and HLA in healthy donors. The repertoire was sequenced with immunoSEQ multiplex PCR; TCRdb's copy has only in-frame clones and lacks some. The sample shows around 67,000 clones, 70% to 80% of them seen only once. Material for sequencing was PBMCs. The source is a young man in good health and CMV-seropositive. Each CDR3 is given with its conserved first and last residue. The D gene is left open where the match is weak. Size tells how often a clone was seen (once, few, many) or the class of an expanded clone, and some rows leave it out.

j_call v_call clone_size cdr3_length d_call cdr3_nt cdr3_aa
TRBJ1-1 TRBV7-9 NA 16 NA TGTGCCAGCAGCTCAATGTGGGGGCAGATGAACACTGAAGCTTTCTTT CASSSMWGQMNTEAFF
TRBJ1-1 TRBV5-6 few 12 NA TGTGCCAGCAGCTTGGCCGCGGGGGAAGCTTTCTTT CASSLAAGEAFF
TRBJ2-1 TRBV7-9 NA 12 TRBD1 TGTGCCAGCAGCCAGGGACAGAATCGGCAGTTCTTC CASSQGQNRQFF
TRBJ1-5 TRBV7-6 few 13 NA TGTGCCAGCAGCCACTACACCGGTCAGCCCCAGCATTTT CASSHYTGQPQHF
TRBJ2-3 TRBV30 NA 14 TRBD2 TGTGCCTGGAGTGTGGCGGGAGGAGCAGATACGCAGTATTTT CAWSVAGGADTQYF
TRBJ1-2 TRBV11-1 NA 14 TRBD1 TGTGCCAGCAGCCCTAGGGACAGGCCCGAGGGCTACACCTTC CASSPRDRPEGYTF
TRBJ2-5 TRBV6-5 NA 16 TRBD2 TGTGCCAGCAGTTACCGCCGGGGAGGGCGTGAAGAGACCCAGTACTTC CASSYRRGGREETQYF
TRBJ2-5 TRBV13 NA 14 NA TGTGCCAGCAGCTTGACAGGCCGAGGTGAGACCCAGTACTTC CASSLTGRGETQYF
TRBJ1-1 TRBV7-9 NA 17 TRBD1 TGTGCCAGCAGCCCCGGCCAGGGGGCCCTTCTGGGTACTGAAGCTTTCTTT CASSPGQGALLGTEAFF
TRBJ2-5 TRBV4-1 NA 15 TRBD1 TGCGCCAGCAGCCAAGATCAAGGGGGCTTGGAGACCCAGTACTTC CASSQDQGGLETQYF
TRBJ1-2 TRBV7-9 NA 15 TRBD1 TGTGCCAGCAGCCCTAGGGACAGGCGAAGGACTGGCTACACCTTC CASSPRDRRRTGYTF
TRBJ2-1 TRBV5-4 NA 16 TRBD1 TGTGCCAGCAGCCGGGATACAGGGGGCGTCTACAATGAGCAGTTCTTC CASSRDTGGVYNEQFF
TRBJ2-1 TRBV29-1 NA 16 TRBD1 TGCAGCGTTGAAGGGATTGTCAGGGGGTCCTACAATGAGCAGTTCTTC CSVEGIVRGSYNEQFF
TRBJ2-1 TRBV30 NA 14 TRBD2 TGTGCCTGGGGAGCGGGAGGTCAGGGCAATGAGCAGTTCTTC CAWGAGGQGNEQFF
TRBJ2-5 TRBV18 once 14 TRBD1 TGTGCCAGCTCACCACCCGGGACAGTAGAGACCCAGTACTTC CASSPPGTVETQYF
TRBJ2-5 TRBV5-6 NA 15 TRBD2 TGTGCCAGCAGCCATAGCGGGAGGGCCGGGGAGACCCAGTACTTC CASSHSGRAGETQYF
TRBJ1-1 TRBV5-1 few 13 NA TGCGCCAGCAGGGAGACAGTGAACACTGAAGCTTTCTTT CASRETVNTEAFF
TRBJ1-2 TRBV5-4 NA 12 NA TGTGCCAGCACCTGGGGGGGGAATGGCTACACCTTC CASTWGGNGYTF